This T cell receptor beta chain was retrieved from a study of cytomegalovirus exposure and HLA in healthy donors. V was cut by 10 bases and J by 2 bases, with 14 bases left in between. The CDR3 covers 13 residues. The germline V gene encodes CDR1 KGHSH and CDR2 LQKENI. Study-wide results and caveats: In a later analysis, DRB1 alleles had the most associated TCRs; HLA-C alleles the fewest.

Remarks on this clone: As yet, its antigen is unknown.

60 Vbeta and 13 Jbeta primers were used in PCR. Under the authors' procedure: Later, 65 million to 85 million unique TCR beta chains were counted in an analysis, and approximately 9.9 million of them were shared. The protocol was immunoSEQ multiplex PCR, while the TCRdb copy is restricted to in-frame clones and leaves out a portion. V, J and clone size derive from that table, while D and trimming were established from the DNA sequence. The table has about 37,000 clones, 74% seen once. The V and J genes are TRBV18 and TRBJ2-5; perhaps TRBD1 as D (6 bases). The receptor comes from a man aged 30 to 39 in good health and CMV-seronegative. Input material: PBMCs. The CDR3 DNA reads as TGTGCCACCCTCCGGGACACACAAGAGACCCAGTACTTC. Its protein product is CATLRDTQETQYF.